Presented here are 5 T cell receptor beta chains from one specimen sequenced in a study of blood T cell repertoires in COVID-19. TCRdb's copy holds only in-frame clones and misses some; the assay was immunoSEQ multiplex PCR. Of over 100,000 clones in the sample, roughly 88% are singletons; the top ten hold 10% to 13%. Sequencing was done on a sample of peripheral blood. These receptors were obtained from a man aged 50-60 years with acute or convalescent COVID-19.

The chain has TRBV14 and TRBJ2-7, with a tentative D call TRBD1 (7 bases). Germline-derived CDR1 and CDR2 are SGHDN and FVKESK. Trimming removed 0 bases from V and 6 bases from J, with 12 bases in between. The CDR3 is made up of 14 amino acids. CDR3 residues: CASSQDRQGGEQYF. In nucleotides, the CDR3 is TGTGCCAGCAGCCAAGATCGACAGGGAGGCGAGCAGTACTTC.

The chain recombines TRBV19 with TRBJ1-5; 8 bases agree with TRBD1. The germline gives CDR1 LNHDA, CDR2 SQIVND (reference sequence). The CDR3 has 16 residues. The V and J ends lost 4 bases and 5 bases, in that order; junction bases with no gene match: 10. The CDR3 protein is CASSTGGQQPYQPQHF. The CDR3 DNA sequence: TGTGCCAGTAGTACAGGGGGCCAACAGCCCTATCAGCCCCAGCATTTT. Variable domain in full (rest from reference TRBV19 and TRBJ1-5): DGGITQSPKYLFRKEGQNVTLSCEQNLNHDAMYWYRQDPGQGLRLIYYSQIVNDFQKGDIAEGYSVSREKKESFPLTVTSAQKNPTAFYLCASSTGGQQPYQPQHFGDGTRLSIL.

This CDR3 is CASSRTPEETQYF. CDR3 nucleotide sequence: TGCGCCAGCAGTCGAACCCCGGAAGAGACCCAGTACTTC. The V gene is TRBV5-1, the J gene TRBJ2-5; no firm D call. Germline CDR1 reads SGHRS; CDR2 reads YFSETQ. The CDR3 is made up of 13 amino acids. Trimming took off 5 bases at V and 3 bases at J, with 11 bases between the two ends.

CDR3 in DNA: TGTGCCAGCAGCGTAGCGGATACGCAGTATTTT. This gives the protein CASSVADTQYF. V usage is TRBV9 and J usage is TRBJ2-3, with unresolved D. The CDR3 spans 11 residues. V was shortened by 0 bases and J by 6 bases, with 2 bases between the two germline ends. The germline V gene has CDR1 SGDLS and CDR2 YYNGEE.

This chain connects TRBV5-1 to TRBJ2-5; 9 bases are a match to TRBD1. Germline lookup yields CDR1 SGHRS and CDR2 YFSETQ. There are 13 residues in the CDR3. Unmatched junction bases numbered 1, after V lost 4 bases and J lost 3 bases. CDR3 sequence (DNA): TGCGCCAGCAGCGGGACAGGGAAAGAGACCCAGTACTTC. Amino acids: CASSGTGKETQYF.